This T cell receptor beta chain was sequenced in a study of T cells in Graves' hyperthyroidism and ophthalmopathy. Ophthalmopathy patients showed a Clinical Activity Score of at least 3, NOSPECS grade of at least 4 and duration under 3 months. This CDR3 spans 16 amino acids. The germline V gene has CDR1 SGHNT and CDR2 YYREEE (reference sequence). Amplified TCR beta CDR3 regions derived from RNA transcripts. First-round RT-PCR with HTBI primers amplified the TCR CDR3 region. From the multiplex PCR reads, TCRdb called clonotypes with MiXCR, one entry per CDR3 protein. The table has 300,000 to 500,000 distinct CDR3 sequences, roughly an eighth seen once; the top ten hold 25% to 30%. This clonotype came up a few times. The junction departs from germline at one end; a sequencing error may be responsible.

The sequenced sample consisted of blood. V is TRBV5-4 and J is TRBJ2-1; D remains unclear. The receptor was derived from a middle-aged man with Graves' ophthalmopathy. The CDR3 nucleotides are TGTGCCAGCGGCTTTCCCCCGGCCGGATCCTACAATGAGCAGTTATTC. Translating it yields CASGFPPAGSYNEQLF.